This passage covers 28 T cell receptor beta chains from one sample sequenced in a study of blood T cells in healthy people across ages. It was with a sample-barcoded 5' primer and a J-beta primer mix that a second PCR of roughly 7 to 12 cycles was run. TCRdb re-called the 5' RACE reads with MiXCR, one entry per CDR3 protein. The data hold approximately 800,000 distinct CDR3 sequences, with roughly 24% observed a single time. The same data also contributed to another study, on T cells of mothers and their children.

Source material: blood. These receptors were obtained from a boy between 10 and 17 years old in good health.

The chain carries TRBV5-1 and TRBJ2-3, with D possibly TRBD2 on 6 matching bases. Germline CDR1 and CDR2: SGHRS and YFSETQ. This CDR3 has 18 residues. V gave up 0 bases and J gave up 0 bases, with 17 bases separating them. The CDR3 DNA sequence: TGCGCCAGCAGCTTGGAAGGAGCGGGTAGGCGTAGCACAGATACGCAGTATTTT. Translation gives CASSLEGAGRRSTDTQYF.

V gene TRBV21-1 combines with J gene TRBJ1-3; the D call of TRBD1 is as the table states it, not checked on the DNA. TRBV21-1 is a pseudogene. The CDR3 runs 17 residues. CDR3 in amino acids: CASSKVHARETGNTIYF. CDR3 sequence (DNA): TGTGCCAGCAGCAAAGTTCATGCCAGGGAGACTGGAAACACCATATATTTT.

The chain carries TRBV10-3 and TRBJ2-1; possible D gene TRBD2, 6 bases. V was clipped by 4 bases and J by 11 bases, with 18 bases between them. Germline loops: CDR1 ENHRY, CDR2 SYGVKD. CDR3 length: 14 residues. The CDR3 DNA sequence: TGTGCCATCAGTGGGGATGCGGAGGGAGGCAAGCAGTTCTTC. Translating it yields CAISGDAEGGKQFF.

The chain carries TRBV4-1 and TRBJ2-2; D is unresolved. The CDR3 length is 15 residues. In germline, CDR1 is MGHRA, CDR2 YSYEKL. V was cut by 0 bases and J by 1 base, with 6 bases left in between. The CDR3 coding sequence is TGCGCCAGCAGCCAAGAGAGGAAGAACACCGGGGAGCTGTTTTTT. Protein sequence: CASSQERKNTGELFF.

This clonotype was detected many times. CDR3 loop: CAISERGAGYEQYF. The DNA for the CDR3 is TGTGCCATCAGTGAACGGGGAGCGGGCTACGAGCAGTACTTC. This chain uses TRBV10-3 with TRBJ2-7, with a weak D call TRBD2 (6 bases). Deletions cut 3 bases from V and 3 bases from J, with 12 bases between. Germline V lookup: CDR1 ENHRY, CDR2 SYGVKD. The CDR3 runs to 14 residues.

This clonotype has just a few counts. The V call is TRBV4-1, the J call TRBJ2-1; D gene uncertain. The CDR3 runs 12 residues. The ends were cut back, 7 bases at V and 7 bases at J, with 11 bases in the middle. The germline CDR1 and CDR2 sequences are MGHRA and YSYEKL. CDR3 residues: CASTDLRNEQFF. CDR3 nucleotide sequence: TGCGCCAGCACGGATCTGAGGAATGAGCAGTTCTTC.

This clonotype occurred a few times. V gene TRBV10-1 combines with J gene TRBJ2-7, with D hard to call. Trimming took off 3 bases at V and 5 bases at J, with 11 bases between the two ends. Germline V gives CDR1 WNHNN, CDR2 SYGVQD (reference sequence). The CDR3 loop spans 13 amino acids. The CDR3 nucleotides are TGCGCCAGCAGTGAAGGCCTGTCGGACGAGCAGTACTTC. The encoded protein is CASSEGLSDEQYF.

In this sample, this clonotype turned up a few times. V is TRBV6-1 and J is TRBJ2-5, with D possibly matching TRBD1 (5 bases). The V gene's germline CDR1 is MNHNS and CDR2 SASEGT. The V end was cut by 3 bases, the J end by 5 bases, with 13 bases between. The CDR3 totals 14 residues. CDR3 sequence reads: CASSDQGRAETQYF. In DNA form, the CDR3 reads TGTGCCAGCAGTGATCAGGGCCGGGCGGAGACCCAGTACTTC.

The rearrangement uses TRBV11-1 and TRBJ2-7, with TRBD2 as a possible D gene (6 bases). The length of the CDR3 is 13 residues. Germline V gives CDR1 SGHAT, CDR2 FQDESV (reference sequence). With 1 base removed from V and 9 bases from J, the gap between germline ends came to 13 bases. CDR3 residues: CASSLVGRGGQYF. CDR3 DNA: TGTGCCAGCAGCTTAGTCGGCCGGGGAGGGCAGTACTTC. Filled out from reference TRBV11-1 and TRBJ2-7, the complete variable domain reads EAEVAQSPRYKITEKSQAVAFWCDPISGHATLYWYRQILGQGPELLVQFQDESVVDDSQLPKDRFSAERLKGVDSTLKIQPAELGDSAMYLCASSLVGRGGQYFGPGTRLTVT.

This clonotype was counted between two and nine times. The chain carries TRBV10-3 and TRBJ2-3; 7 positions match TRBD1. V trimming: 3 bases; J trimming: 2 bases; junction bases outside the gene matches: 8. CDR3 length: 16 residues. In germline, CDR1 is ENHRY, CDR2 SYGVKD. The CDR3 is CAISDIIGQDTDTQYF. The CDR3 DNA is TGTGCCATCAGTGATATAATCGGACAGGACACAGATACGCAGTATTTT.

The chain uses TRBV5-1 and TRBJ2-7; 7 positions match TRBD1. The germline CDR1 and CDR2 sequences are SGHRS and YFSETQ. The V gene end was trimmed by 4 bases and the J gene end by 6 bases; junction bases not matched to a gene: 13. There are 15 residues in the CDR3. The CDR3 DNA sequence: TGCGCCAGCAGCCCAACAGGGGATACCCTCCGCGAGCAGTACTTC. It translates to CASSPTGDTLREQYF.

The rearrangement uses TRBV6-5 and TRBJ2-6, with 9 bases aligning to TRBD1. CDR3 length: 14 amino acids. Germline V gene data show CDR1 as MNHEY and CDR2 as SVGAGI. The V segment lost 6 bases and the J segment 3 bases; nucleotides outside the gene matches: 0. CDR3 sequence (DNA): TGTGCCAGCAGGACAGGGGGTGGGGCCAACGTCCTGACTTTC. Translation gives CASRTGGGANVLTF.

This clonotype was seen more than once but under ten times. The chain uses TRBV5-1 and TRBJ2-5, with D possibly called TRBD1 or TRBD2 (5 bases each). V was pared by 4 bases and J by 5 bases, with 12 bases between. Germline lookup yields CDR1 SGHRS and CDR2 YFSETQ. This CDR3 comprises 13 residues. In nucleotides, the CDR3 is TGCGCCAGCAGCGCTAACTGGGGGGAGACCCAGTACTTC. It codes for CASSANWGETQYF.

Only a few counts were recorded for this clonotype. V usage is TRBV12-3 or TRBV12-4 and J usage is TRBJ1-5; a weak D match, TRBD1 (6 bases). Trimming cost V 6 bases and J 6 bases, with 12 bases left between them. The CDR3 totals 13 residues. CDR3 protein: CASRYRVLQPQHF. CDR3 DNA: TGTGCCAGCAGGTACAGGGTTCTTCAGCCCCAGCATTTT.

This clonotype was seen a handful of times. The chain combines TRBV7-2 with TRBJ2-3; D unresolved. Trimming removed 6 bases at V and 6 bases at J, with 16 bases between. There are 14 residues in the CDR3. Germline V lookup: CDR1 SGHTA, CDR2 FQGNSA. CDR3 amino acids: CASRMMGNKDTQYF. The DNA of the CDR3 is TGTGCCAGCAGGATGATGGGGAATAAGGATACGCAGTATTTT.

This chain connects TRBV7-2 to TRBJ2-5; perhaps TRBD1 as D (5 bases). Trimming removed 4 bases from V and 5 bases from J, with 11 bases in between. From germline, CDR1 is SGHTA and CDR2 FQGNSA. CDR3 length equals 13 residues. The CDR3 loop reads CASSYQGDETQYF. For the CDR3, the DNA is TGTGCCAGCAGCTATCAGGGTGATGAGACCCAGTACTTC.

The chain links TRBV19 to TRBJ2-6, with a tentative D call TRBD1 (6 bases). V was pared by 7 bases and J by 0 bases, with 10 bases between. This CDR3 has 15 amino acids. Per germline, CDR1 LNHDA and CDR2 SQIVND (reference sequence). CDR3 in amino acids: CASMGAHSGANVLTF. In DNA, the CDR3 is TGTGCCAGTATGGGGGCCCACTCTGGGGCCAACGTCCTGACTTTC. Combining the CDR3 with reference TRBV19 and TRBJ2-6 gives the whole variable domain DGGITQSPKYLFRKEGQNVTLSCEQNLNHDAMYWYRQDPGQGLRLIYYSQIVNDFQKGDIAEGYSVSREKKESFPLTVTSAQKNPTAFYLCASMGAHSGANVLTFGAGSRLTVL.

This clonotype appeared a few times. V usage is TRBV29-1 and J usage is TRBJ2-7; tentative D call: TRBD2 (6 bases). The germline V gene encodes CDR1 SQVTM and CDR2 ANQGSEA. The CDR3 is 15 amino acids. V was shortened by 4 bases and J by 4 bases, with 20 bases between the two germline ends. The CDR3 region has the DNA TGCAGCGTTGGAAGGAGGGACCACGACTTATACGAGCAGTACTTC. Its protein is CSVGRRDHDLYEQYF.

This clonotype showed up just a few times. The chain carries TRBV10-1 and TRBJ1-4; 7 positions agree with TRBD1. The CDR3 runs 15 residues. Germline V gene data show CDR1 as WNHNN and CDR2 as SYGVQD (reference sequence). V shed 6 bases, J shed 8 bases, and the junction held 12 bases outside the gene matches. As DNA, the CDR3 is TGCGCCAGCAGGACCGTCTGGGACAGCCGAGAAAAACTGTTTTTT. Translated, it gives CASRTVWDSREKLFF.

The gene calls are TRBV29-1 and TRBJ2-7, with TRBD1 matching over 9 bases. CDR3 length equals 14 residues. V lost 5 bases, J lost 0 bases, and 5 bases stayed unmatched. From germline, CDR1 is SQVTM and CDR2 ANQGSEA. The CDR3 DNA reads as TGCAGCGTTTTGGACAGGGGATTCTCCTACGAGCAGTACTTC. The encoded protein is CSVLDRGFSYEQYF.

This clonotype is a singleton in its sample. J is TRBJ1-2 and V is TRBV29-1; 8 bases line up with TRBD1. CDR1 and CDR2 (germline): SQVTM, ANQGSEA. J was trimmed by 5 bases and V by 7 bases; bases with no gene match: 6. The CDR3 is made up of 12 amino acids. The CDR3 loop reads CSAADREYGYTF. The CDR3, as DNA: TGCAGCGCAGCGGACAGGGAATATGGCTACACCTTC.

The V gene is TRBV12-3 or TRBV12-4, the J gene TRBJ1-1; D is uncertain. The CDR3 is 11 amino acids. V was shortened by 3 bases and J by 8 bases, with 7 bases between the two germline ends. The CDR3 here is CASSLKFEAFF. DNA for the CDR3: TGTGCCAGCAGTTTGAAATTCGAAGCTTTCTTT.

The chain uses TRBV29-1 and TRBJ2-5; 11 bases agree with TRBD1. Trimming removed 0 bases from V and 5 bases from J; junction bases left unmatched: 8. The germline V gene has CDR1 SQVTM and CDR2 ANQGSEA. The CDR3 contains 16 residues. The CDR3 here is CSVEDPDRGPLETQYF. The CDR3 DNA follows: TGCAGCGTTGAAGATCCGGACAGGGGGCCTCTTGAGACCCAGTACTTC.

This clonotype was seen more than once but under ten times. The chain is built from TRBV6-1 and TRBJ2-5; D gene unclear. The J call could be wrong; TRBJ2-7 is a better fit for the DNA end. There are 19 residues in the CDR3. Germline loops: CDR1 MNHNS, CDR2 SASEGT. The CDR3 loop is CASRCLLALTCQHTYEQYF. CDR3 coding DNA: TGTGCCAGCAGATGCCTGCTCGCCCTGACTTGTCAGCATACCTACGAGCAGTACTTC.

The chain carries TRBV7-8 and TRBJ2-4; tentatively, D is TRBD2 (6 bases). Germline values: CDR1 SGHVS, CDR2 FQNEAQ. The V end lost 5 bases, the J end lost 3 bases, and 11 bases lay between the germline ends. The CDR3 is made up of 14 amino acids. The CDR3 reads CASSARGSKNIQYF. The CDR3 DNA follows: TGTGCCAGCAGCGCTCGGGGGAGCAAAAACATTCAGTACTTC.

The count of this clonotype is one. This sequence joins TRBV6-5 and TRBJ2-7, with 12 bases matching TRBD2. Unmatched junction bases numbered 9, after V lost 2 bases and J lost 7 bases. The CDR3 consists of 16 residues. Germline CDR1 and CDR2: MNHEY and SVGAGI. The CDR3 loop reads CASSYPVTSGGREQYF. The CDR3 nucleotides read TGTGCCAGCAGTTACCCTGTTACTAGCGGGGGGAGGGAGCAGTACTTC.

The V call is TRBV12-3 or TRBV12-4, the J call TRBJ2-3, with 10 bases aligning to TRBD2. CDR3 length: 15 residues. The V and J ends lost 6 bases and 6 bases, in that order; junction bases with no gene match: 9. CDR3 amino acids: CASSLQAGGHDTQYF. In nucleotides, the CDR3 is TGTGCCAGCAGCCTCCAAGCGGGGGGGCACGATACGCAGTATTTT.

There are a few counts of this clonotype. Compared with germline, one end of the junction differs, possibly owing to a read error. The V gene is TRBV5-1, the J gene TRBJ2-5; no firm D call. The closer fit of TRBJ2-7 to the DNA end suggests the J call may be wrong. The CDR3 is 14 residues long. Germline CDR1 is SGHRS and CDR2 is YFSETQ. CDR3 in DNA: TGCGCCAGTAGCTTGGCCGGTTGGTCCTACGAGCAGTACTTC. It specifies CASSLAGWSYEQYF.